This section outlines one T cell receptor (beta chain) sequence together with its context. The treatment is: oral pan-JAK inhibitor, 5-10 mg twice daily. This record comes from a study of CD8+ T cells in alopecia areata. Study context: Those treated were given oral tofacitinib at 5 to 10 mg twice daily.

RNA extraction and reverse transcription yielded cDNA as sequencing template. Profiling relied on immunoSEQ multiplex PCR, and the TCRdb table lists in-frame clones only, not all of them. This sample yields 200,000 to 250,000 clones, of which roughly 40% are seen a single time; 2% to 3% belongs to the top ten. The CDR3 is 15 amino acids. Germline CDR1 and CDR2: SGHRS and YFSETQ. The junction had 5 bases not matched to a gene; V was cut back by 4 bases and J by 2 bases. This sample comprised CD4+ T cells sorted from blood, obtained at approximately week 36, from a patient treated with tofacitinib. The chain has TRBV5-1 and TRBJ2-3, with 9 bases identical to TRBD1. The TCR originated in a human donor with alopecia areata. The CDR3 region has the DNA TGCGCCAGCAGCATCGGGACAGGGAACACAGATACGCAGTATTTT. Its translation is CASSIGTGNTDTQYF.